Included here is one TCR beta chain sequence, with context. These data come from a study of T cell changes during pregnancy in multiple sclerosis. Libraries were prepared by immunoSEQ multiplex PCR; TCRdb keeps only in-frame clonotypes and omits some of them. The table has 70,000 or so clones, around 92% seen once; the top ten hold around 0.75%. Deletions cut 5 bases from V and 2 bases from J, with 11 bases between. Per germline, CDR1 LNHDA and CDR2 SQIVND (reference sequence). The CDR3 sequence is 14 residues long. The source is a female donor in good health, enrolled as a control in a pregnancy study. Sequences were derived from peripheral blood, sampled in the third trimester of pregnancy. The chain carries TRBV19 and TRBJ2-3; tentative D call: TRBD2 (5 bases). DNA for the CDR3: TGTGCCAGTAGTTTCGGAGGATTCACAGATACGCAGTATTTT. Translated, it gives CASSFGGFTDTQYF.